Presented here are 30 T cell receptor beta chains from one specimen sequenced in a study of T cell responses to AZD1222 COVID-19 vaccine. Sequencing used immunoSEQ multiplex PCR; TCRdb keeps in-frame clones, though not all of them. This table holds over 100,000 clones, 85% to 90% found once. Sequences were derived from peripheral blood, sampled on day 0 of AZD1222 vaccination. The receptors shown here come from an adult in good health.

CDR3 sequence: CASSLSTGLHSGNTIYF. CDR3 DNA sequence: TGTGCCAGCAGCCTTTCCACAGGGCTCCACTCTGGAAACACCATATATTTT. The chain uses TRBV7-6 and TRBJ1-3, with D perhaps matching TRBD1 (6 bases). The CDR3 spans 17 residues. V was clipped by 5 bases and J by 0 bases, with 17 bases between them. Germline V gene data show CDR1 as SGHVS and CDR2 as FNYEAQ.

The chain combines TRBV9 with TRBJ2-7; TRBD1 might be the D (5 bases). The germline V gene encodes CDR1 SGDLS and CDR2 YYNGEE. This CDR3 comprises 15 residues. Trimming shortened V by 4 bases and J by 2 bases, and 16 bases separated the two germline ends. The CDR3 here is CASSPGQDHTYEQYF. The CDR3 bases are TGTGCCAGCAGCCCTGGACAAGACCATACCTACGAGCAGTACTTC.

The chain combines TRBV5-1 with TRBJ2-2, with TRBD1 matching 8 bases. Germline CDR1 reads SGHRS; CDR2 reads YFSETQ. J lost 3 bases, V lost 5 bases, and 3 bases had no gene match. The CDR3 has 14 amino acids. The CDR3 DNA sequence: TGCGCCAGCAGAAAGGACAGGGACACCGGGGAGCTGTTTTTT. As protein: CASRKDRDTGELFF.

The DNA for the CDR3 is TGTGCCAGCAAAGGGGCCCTGAACACTGAAGCTTTCTTT. Its translation: CASKGALNTEAFF. J is TRBJ1-1 and V is TRBV2; D is perhaps TRBD1 (5 bases). The CDR3 length is 13 residues. Trimming removed 7 bases from V and 0 bases from J, with 9 bases in between. Germline V gene sequence: CDR1 SNHLY, CDR2 FYNNEI.

This clone was counted a single time. The gene calls are TRBV19 and TRBJ1-5; D remains ambiguous. The V and J ends lost 6 bases and 0 bases respectively, with 3 bases between them. Germline V gives CDR1 LNHDA, CDR2 SQIVND (reference sequence). CDR3 size: 12 residues. For the CDR3, the DNA is TGTGCCAGTAGCCTTAGCAATCAGCCCCAGCATTTT. Amino acid sequence: CASSLSNQPQHF.

The chain joins TRBV19 to TRBJ1-4; D remains ambiguous. The CDR3 is 14 amino acids. From germline, CDR1 is LNHDA and CDR2 SQIVND (reference sequence). Between the trimmed V and J ends, which lost 3 bases and 7 bases, there was a span of 12 bases. The chain's CDR3 is CASSILGSGEKLFF. Written as DNA, the CDR3 is TGTGCCAGTAGTATCTTGGGGTCGGGTGAAAAACTGTTTTTT.

The chain uses TRBV11-2 and TRBJ1-3; TRBD1 might be the D (5 bases). Germline V gives CDR1 SGHAT, CDR2 FQNNGV. CDR3 length: 14 residues. V was cut by 6 bases and J by 0 bases, with 9 bases left in between. CDR3 sequence reads: CASSSGSSGNTIYF. The CDR3 DNA reads TGTGCCAGCAGTTCAGGGAGCTCTGGAAACACCATATATTTT.

Only a few counts were recorded for this clone. The rearrangement uses TRBV10-3 and TRBJ2-2; 14 bases agree with TRBD2. In germline, CDR1 is ENHRY, CDR2 SYGVKD. The trim removed 4 bases at V and 2 bases at J, leaving 3 bases unmatched. The CDR3 length is 17 residues. The CDR3 sequence is CAISGTSGGTNTGELFF. CDR3 nucleotide sequence: TGTGCCATCAGTGGGACTAGCGGGGGGACTAACACCGGGGAGCTGTTTTTT.

The genes are TRBV19 and TRBJ2-7; a weak D match, TRBD1 (5 bases). This CDR3 contains 15 residues. CDR1 LNHDA and CDR2 SQIVND come from the germline V gene (reference sequence). V was cut by 1 base and J by 4 bases, with 14 bases left in between. The chain's CDR3 is CASSIGQQGRYEQYF. CDR3 in DNA: TGTGCCAGTAGTATAGGTCAGCAGGGTCGGTACGAGCAGTACTTC.

The CDR3 sequence: CASSFILQGSNYGYTF. In nucleotides, the CDR3 is TGTGCCAGCAGTTTTATACTCCAGGGCTCTAACTATGGCTACACCTTC. The chain uses TRBV27 and TRBJ1-2; D is perhaps TRBD1 (5 bases). The length of the CDR3 is 16 residues. Germline V CDR1 and CDR2: MNHEY, SMNVEV (reference sequence). Between the trimmed V and J ends, which lost 3 bases and 0 bases, there was a span of 14 bases.

The chain employs TRBV5-4 and TRBJ1-1, with TRBD1 identical over 9 bases. With 3 bases clipped from V and 2 bases from J, the junction kept 5 bases outside the gene matches. This CDR3 contains 15 residues. Germline V lookup: CDR1 SGHNT, CDR2 YYREEE (reference sequence). CDR3: CASSYPTGGNTEAFF. The CDR3 DNA follows: TGTGCCAGCAGCTATCCGACAGGGGGAAACACTGAAGCTTTCTTT.

The chain is built from TRBV5-1 and TRBJ2-7; 13 bases match TRBD2. This CDR3 has 16 residues. Unmatched junction bases numbered 5, after V lost 3 bases and J lost 2 bases. Germline assignment: CDR1 SGHRS and CDR2 YFSETQ. CDR3 in amino acids: CASSSTSGGSPYEQYF. As DNA, the CDR3 is TGCGCCAGCAGCTCGACTAGCGGGGGGAGCCCCTACGAGCAGTACTTC.

The V call is TRBV11-3, the J call TRBJ2-1; no firm D call. The CDR3 loop spans 19 amino acids. CDR1 is SGHNT and CDR2 is YENEEA in the germline V gene. Between the trimmed V and J ends, which lost 0 bases and 1 base, there was a span of 19 bases. Written as DNA, the CDR3 is TGTGCCAGCAGCTTAGAATGGCGACTTTACACTGGGTCCTACAATGAGCAGTTCTTC. Amino acid sequence: CASSLEWRLYTGSYNEQFF.

This clone was counted only a few times. The rearrangement links TRBV19 to TRBJ1-5; perhaps TRBD1 as D (6 bases). V was clipped by 5 bases and J by 0 bases, with 17 bases between them. The germline V gene encodes CDR1 LNHDA and CDR2 SQIVND (reference sequence). The CDR3 spans 17 residues. The CDR3 sequence is CASSPLGTYHSNQPQHF. The CDR3 nucleotides read TGTGCCAGTAGTCCCCTCGGGACATATCATAGCAATCAGCCCCAGCATTTT.

The sample holds a few counts of this clone. The V call is TRBV2, the J call TRBJ1-5; no definite D call. Germline V CDR1 and CDR2: SNHLY, FYNNEI. This CDR3 has 13 amino acids. V shed 7 bases and J shed 1 base, with 8 bases lying between them. CDR3 protein: CASTVSSNQPQHF. CDR3 sequence (DNA): TGTGCCAGCACTGTGTCCAGCAATCAGCCCCAGCATTTT. Filled out from reference TRBV2 and TRBJ1-5, the complete variable domain reads EPEVTQTPSHQVTQMGQEVILRCVPISNHLYFYWYRQILGQKVEFLVSFYNNEISEKSEIFDDQFSVERPDGSNFTLKIRSTKLEDSAMYFCASTVSSNQPQHFGDGTRLSIL.

The gene calls are TRBV25-1 and TRBJ1-5; D perhaps matches TRBD1 (5 bases). With 2 bases removed from V and 8 bases from J, the gap between germline ends came to 13 bases. The CDR3 length is 14 residues. The germline V gene encodes CDR1 MGHDK and CDR2 SYGVNS. In DNA, the CDR3 is TGTGCCAGCAGTGAAGTGGGTCAGGGTAAGCCCCAGCATTTT. Residues: CASSEVGQGKPQHF.

The chain is built from TRBV7-9 and TRBJ2-7; 10 bases are a match to TRBD2. Per germline, CDR1 SEHNR and CDR2 FQNEAQ (reference sequence). The CDR3 covers 15 residues. J gave up 4 bases and V 4 bases, and 7 bases lay outside the gene matches. The CDR3 bases are TGTGCCAGCAGCTCAACAGGACTAGCGGCATACGAGCAGTACTTC. As protein: CASSSTGLAAYEQYF.

This clone came up a few times. This chain uses TRBV29-1 with TRBJ2-7; 7 bases agree with TRBD1. Germline CDR1 is SQVTM and CDR2 is ANQGSEA. Unmatched junction bases numbered 6, after V lost 3 bases and J lost 1 base. The CDR3 contains 14 residues. The CDR3 spells CSVEYRDSSYEQYF. The CDR3 coding sequence is TGCAGCGTTGAGTACCGGGACAGTTCCTACGAGCAGTACTTC.

The chain is built from TRBV9 and TRBJ1-5, with D uncertain. The CDR3 covers 14 residues. Germline V gene sequence: CDR1 SGDLS, CDR2 YYNGEE. Trimming took off 4 bases at V and 4 bases at J, with 12 bases between the two ends. This CDR3 reads CASSLVPENQPQHF. The CDR3 nucleotides are TGTGCCAGCAGCCTGGTGCCAGAGAATCAGCCCCAGCATTTT.

V gene TRBV18 combines with J gene TRBJ2-7; 7 bases line up with TRBD2. CDR3 length equals 14 residues. V trimming: 3 bases; J trimming: 4 bases; junction bases outside the gene matches: 6. Germline V gene data show CDR1 as KGHSH and CDR2 as LQKENI. The CDR3 sequence: CASSPGGTSYEQYF. DNA for the CDR3: TGTGCCAGCTCACCGGGAGGGACCTCTTACGAGCAGTACTTC.

The chain combines TRBV6-1 with TRBJ1-5, with TRBD1 as a possible D gene (5 bases). The CDR3 has 13 amino acids. Germline CDR1 MNHNS, CDR2 SASEGT. V gave up 3 bases and J gave up 7 bases, with 10 bases separating them. CDR3 residues: CASSDRTRQPQHF. The CDR3 DNA follows: TGTGCCAGCAGTGATAGGACAAGACAGCCCCAGCATTTT.

The rearrangement uses TRBV5-1 and TRBJ1-1; D uncertain. The V gene's germline CDR1 is SGHRS and CDR2 YFSETQ. CDR3 size: 13 residues. V was trimmed by 3 bases and J by 7 bases, leaving 13 bases between them. CDR3 bases: TGCGCCAGCAGCTCCCGGGAGGGAGGTGAAGCTTTCTTT. Residues: CASSSREGGEAFF.

V usage is TRBV6-6 and J usage is TRBJ1-1; perhaps TRBD1 as D (5 bases). The CDR3 length is 12 residues. Germline V CDR1 and CDR2: MNHNY, SVGAGI (reference sequence). V dropped 6 bases and J dropped 1 base, with 6 bases sitting between them. The CDR3 reads CASRGGNTEAFF. The CDR3 nucleotides read TGTGCCAGCAGGGGGGGGAACACTGAAGCTTTCTTT.

The rearrangement links TRBV6-4 to TRBJ1-6, with a weak D call TRBD1 (6 bases). Germline CDR1 is MRHNA and CDR2 is SNTAGT. The V end lost 2 bases, the J end lost 9 bases, and 11 bases lay between the germline ends. The CDR3 consists of 14 residues. The DNA for the CDR3 is TGTGCCAGCAGTGACGGGGGCATTAGTTCACCCCTCCACTTT. Encoded protein: CASSDGGISSPLHF.

This clone has only a few counts. V usage is TRBV6-6 and J usage is TRBJ2-7; 9 bases line up with TRBD1. Germline CDR1 and CDR2: MNHNY and SVGAGI (reference sequence). CDR3 size: 16 residues. V shed 7 bases, J shed 5 bases, and the junction held 15 bases outside the gene matches. The CDR3 spells CASIQGPGQGYNEQYF. CDR3 coding DNA: TGTGCCAGCATCCAAGGTCCGGGACAGGGCTACAACGAGCAGTACTTC.

The rearrangement joins TRBV10-3 to TRBJ2-5, with 9 bases identical to TRBD1. V dropped 3 bases and J dropped 6; count of bases not matched to a gene: 8. In germline, CDR1 is ENHRY, CDR2 SYGVKD. The CDR3 extends over 15 amino acids. The CDR3 nucleotides read TGTGCCATCAGTGAAGGGACAGGGAAAGGACAGACCCAGTACTTC. Residues: CAISEGTGKGQTQYF.

This chain joins TRBV27 and TRBJ1-1; possibly TRBD1 for D (6 bases). V dropped 5 bases and J dropped 6 bases, with 16 bases sitting between them. Germline V CDR1 and CDR2: MNHEY, SMNVEV (reference sequence). The CDR3 runs 14 residues. The CDR3 region has the DNA TGTGCCAGCAGTGTTGATGTAGGGGGACCTGAAGCTTTCTTT. Its translation: CASSVDVGGPEAFF.

The gene calls are TRBV25-1 and TRBJ1-2; perhaps TRBD1 as D (6 bases). The CDR3 loop spans 14 amino acids. V lost 9 bases, J lost 5 bases, and 19 bases lay in between. Germline CDR1 MGHDK, CDR2 SYGVNS. CDR3 loop: CASQGTGSSYGYTF. The CDR3 DNA follows: TGTGCCAGTCAAGGTACAGGGTCGTCTTATGGCTACACCTTC.

The V gene is TRBV2, the J gene TRBJ2-3; D gene unclear. V gave up 1 base and J gave up 4 bases, with 9 bases separating them. The CDR3 spans 14 residues. Per the germline V gene, CDR1 is SNHLY and CDR2 is FYNNEI. CDR3 DNA: TGTGCCAGCAGTGAAGGCACCCTGGCAGATACGCAGTATTTT. As protein: CASSEGTLADTQYF. The whole variable domain, filled in from reference TRBV2 and TRBJ2-3, reads EPEVTQTPSHQVTQMGQEVILRCVPISNHLYFYWYRQILGQKVEFLVSFYNNEISEKSEIFDDQFSVERPDGSNFTLKIRSTKLEDSAMYFCASSEGTLADTQYFGPGTRLTVL.

This chain links TRBV12-3 or TRBV12-4 with TRBJ1-2; weak D call: TRBD1 (5 bases). The CDR3 consists of 13 residues. Deletions cut 6 bases from V and 0 bases from J, with 8 bases between. The CDR3 DNA reads TGTGCCAGCAGGGCGACAGCTAACTATGGCTACACCTTC. This sequence encodes CASRATANYGYTF.